This T cell receptor beta chain was retrieved from a study of a mutant IDH1 vaccine in newly diagnosed glioma. Study information: Males made up approximately 62% and females approximately 40% of treated patients, whose mean age was approximately 43 years. Radiotherapy, temozolomide, or both had been given previously, and both were given to most.

Profiling relied on immunoSEQ multiplex PCR, and the TCRdb table lists in-frame clones only, not all of them. The sample shows around 33,000 clones, 80% to 90% of them seen only once. As to this clone: As yet, its antigen is unknown.

Trimming cost V 4 bases and J 8 bases; bases outside gene matches: 9. The CDR3 runs 13 residues. Per the germline V gene, CDR1 is SGHDT and CDR2 is YYEEEE. Time point specified: baseline, week 1 (first vaccination visit). The treatment here: pre-vaccination baseline after standard-of-care therapy. The donor cohort comprised cases of new WHO grade 3 or 4 IDH1-mutant, ATRX-lost astrocytoma. Study results and caveats: Vaccination induced immune responses in around 93% of patients.

The sequence came from a woman aged 40 to 50 with glioma. The input for sequencing was PBMCs, taken from a glioma patient treated with radiotherapy, temozolomide or both. The chain combines TRBV5-6 with TRBJ2-7; 7 bases map to TRBD1. The DNA of the CDR3 is TGTGCCAGCAGCCGGGACAGAGTCCTCAAGCAGTACTTC. It codes for CASSRDRVLKQYF.